This is a list of T cell receptor beta chains from one sample in a study of blood T cell repertoires in COVID-19. Profiled with immunoSEQ multiplex PCR; TCRdb holds only in-frame clones, not every one. Of roughly 120,000 clones listed, roughly nine tenths are singletons. The sequenced sample was peripheral blood. All receptors come from a human donor in a cohort sampled during active COVID-19. The CDR3 runs from the conserved cysteine through the conserved F or W. Fields, in order: clone size, V gene, J gene, CDR3 length, D gene, CDR3 DNA, CDR3 protein. A D gene is named only where the DNA matches it firmly. The size entry is marked missing in some rows and otherwise reads once, few, many or a size class.

clone_size: once
v_call: TRBV28
j_call: TRBJ2-3
cdr3_length: 12
d_call: .
cdr3_nt: TGTGCCAGCAACTACCTAAGCGATACGCAGTATTTT
cdr3_aa: CASNYLSDTQYF

clone_size: .
v_call: TRBV2
j_call: TRBJ2-3
cdr3_length: 18
d_call: TRBD2
cdr3_nt: TGTGCCAGCAGTACCCCGGGGTACACTAGCGGGGGGACAGATACGCAGTATTTT
cdr3_aa: CASSTPGYTSGGTDTQYF

clone_size: once
v_call: TRBV7-3
j_call: TRBJ2-1
cdr3_length: 14
d_call: TRBD1
cdr3_nt: TGTGCCAGCAGCTTAACGGACAGGCCCAATGAGCAGTTCTTC
cdr3_aa: CASSLTDRPNEQFF

clone_size: .
v_call: TRBV6-5
j_call: TRBJ1-3
cdr3_length: 16
d_call: .
cdr3_nt: TGTGCCAGCAGTTACTCCGACAGAAATTCTGGAAACACCATATATTTT
cdr3_aa: CASSYSDRNSGNTIYF

clone_size: .
v_call: TRBV2
j_call: TRBJ2-3
cdr3_length: 16
d_call: TRBD1
cdr3_nt: TGTGCCAGCAGTGATGGGACAGGGTCGGGGACAGATACGCAGTATTTT
cdr3_aa: CASSDGTGSGTDTQYF

clone_size: .
v_call: TRBV5-1
j_call: TRBJ1-1
cdr3_length: 15
d_call: TRBD1
cdr3_nt: TGCGCCAGCAGCACCGGACAGGGGGCTGCCACTGAAGCTTTCTTT
cdr3_aa: CASSTGQGAATEAFF

clone_size: .
v_call: TRBV9
j_call: TRBJ2-5
cdr3_length: 14
d_call: .
cdr3_nt: TGTGCCAGCAGCCCCCAGGGGGGCTGGGAGACCCAGTACTTC
cdr3_aa: CASSPQGGWETQYF

clone_size: .
v_call: TRBV6-5
j_call: TRBJ2-4
cdr3_length: 13
d_call: .
cdr3_nt: TGTGCCAGCAGTTCACCGGGGAAAAACATTCAGTACTTC
cdr3_aa: CASSSPGKNIQYF

clone_size: .
v_call: TRBV5-6
j_call: TRBJ1-1
cdr3_length: 15
d_call: TRBD1
cdr3_nt: TGTGCCAGCAGCATTCTGGACAGGATGAACACTGAAGCTTTCTTT
cdr3_aa: CASSILDRMNTEAFF

clone_size: .
v_call: TRBV5-1
j_call: TRBJ1-2
cdr3_length: 13
d_call: .
cdr3_nt: TGCGCCAGCAGCTTGGCCGGGAACTATGGCTACACCTTC
cdr3_aa: CASSLAGNYGYTF

clone_size: .
v_call: TRBV18
j_call: TRBJ1-5
cdr3_length: 14
d_call: .
cdr3_nt: TGTGCCAGCTCACTACAGGGATTGGATCAGCCCCAGCATTTT
cdr3_aa: CASSLQGLDQPQHF

clone_size: .
v_call: TRBV10-1
j_call: TRBJ1-1
cdr3_length: 14
d_call: .
cdr3_nt: TGCGCCAGCAGTGAGCTGGCAGGGTCAGGATCGGCTTTCTTT
cdr3_aa: CASSELAGSGSAFF

clone_size: .
v_call: TRBV19
j_call: TRBJ1-1
cdr3_length: 15
d_call: .
cdr3_nt: TGTGCCAGTAGTATAGTCGGCGGGTGGGGAACTGAAGCTTTCTTT
cdr3_aa: CASSIVGGWGTEAFF

clone_size: few
v_call: TRBV11-3
j_call: TRBJ2-1
cdr3_length: 14
d_call: TRBD2
cdr3_nt: TGTGCCAGCAGCGTCTTAGCGGGGGGGGGTGAGCAGTTCTTC
cdr3_aa: CASSVLAGGGEQFF

clone_size: .
v_call: TRBV19
j_call: TRBJ2-3
cdr3_length: 16
d_call: TRBD2
cdr3_nt: TGTGCCAGTAGTCCACGACTAGCGGGATTCACAGATACGCAGTATTTT
cdr3_aa: CASSPRLAGFTDTQYF

clone_size: few
v_call: TRBV7-9
j_call: TRBJ2-7
cdr3_length: 14
d_call: .
cdr3_nt: TGTGCCAGCACCCCACGAGACAGGACTTACGAGCAGTACTTC
cdr3_aa: CASTPRDRTYEQYF

clone_size: .
v_call: TRBV27
j_call: TRBJ2-1
cdr3_length: 16
d_call: TRBD1
cdr3_nt: TGTGCCAGCAGTTTATCGATGACAGGGGGAAACAATGAGCAGTTCTTC
cdr3_aa: CASSLSMTGGNNEQFF

clone_size: .
v_call: TRBV2
j_call: TRBJ2-3
cdr3_length: 14
d_call: TRBD2
cdr3_nt: TGTGCCAGCAGCCGGCGGGAGGCTGAAGATACGCAGTATTTT
cdr3_aa: CASSRREAEDTQYF

clone_size: .
v_call: TRBV18
j_call: TRBJ1-5
cdr3_length: 19
d_call: TRBD1
cdr3_nt: TGTGCCAGCTCACCCCGGGGACAGGGGACTTCTTATAGCAATCAGCCCCAGCATTTT
cdr3_aa: CASSPRGQGTSYSNQPQHF

clone_size: .
v_call: TRBV25-1
j_call: TRBJ2-5
cdr3_length: 18
d_call: TRBD1
cdr3_nt: TGTGCCAGCAGCGACCCTATGAGGACAGGCCTTATCCAAGAGACCCAGTACTTC
cdr3_aa: CASSDPMRTGLIQETQYF

clone_size: .
v_call: TRBV5-4
j_call: TRBJ2-7
cdr3_length: 15
d_call: TRBD2
cdr3_nt: TGTGCCAGCAGCTTGGTTGGCGGGAGTGGGTACGAGCAGTACTTC
cdr3_aa: CASSLVGGSGYEQYF

clone_size: .
v_call: TRBV19
j_call: TRBJ1-1
cdr3_length: 12
d_call: .
cdr3_nt: TGTGCCAGTAGTATATTAAACACTGAAGCTTTCTTT
cdr3_aa: CASSILNTEAFF

clone_size: .
v_call: TRBV3-1/TRBV3-2
j_call: TRBJ2-1
cdr3_length: 17
d_call: TRBD1
cdr3_nt: TGTGCCAGCAGCCCCCGTCAGGGGACAGGGGTTATCAATGAGCAGTTCTTC
cdr3_aa: CASSPRQGTGVINEQFF

clone_size: .
v_call: TRBV18
j_call: TRBJ2-2
cdr3_length: 14
d_call: TRBD1
cdr3_nt: TGTGCCAGCTCACGGACAGGGGGAACCGGGGAGCTGTTTTTT
cdr3_aa: CASSRTGGTGELFF

clone_size: .
v_call: TRBV19
j_call: TRBJ1-5
cdr3_length: 13
d_call: .
cdr3_nt: TGTGCCAGTAGTGAACAGCGCAATCAGCCCCAGCATTTT
cdr3_aa: CASSEQRNQPQHF

clone_size: .
v_call: TRBV11-2
j_call: TRBJ2-7
cdr3_length: 14
d_call: .
cdr3_nt: TGTGCCAGCAGCTTCCGGGACTTCTCCTACGAGCAGTACTTC
cdr3_aa: CASSFRDFSYEQYF

clone_size: .
v_call: TRBV6-5
j_call: TRBJ2-5
cdr3_length: 14
d_call: TRBD1
cdr3_nt: TGTGCCAGCAGCGCCGGGACAGGGGTAGAGACCCAGTACTTC
cdr3_aa: CASSAGTGVETQYF

clone_size: .
v_call: TRBV7-9
j_call: TRBJ1-6
cdr3_length: 12
d_call: .
cdr3_nt: TGTGCCAGCAGTTCTTTAGATTCACCCCTCCACTTT
cdr3_aa: CASSSLDSPLHF

clone_size: .
v_call: TRBV2
j_call: TRBJ1-4
cdr3_length: 15
d_call: TRBD1
cdr3_nt: TGTGCCAGCAGACCAGGGGGGTTTCAAGATGAAAAACTGTTTTTT
cdr3_aa: CASRPGGFQDEKLFF

clone_size: .
v_call: TRBV10-1
j_call: TRBJ2-4
cdr3_length: 15
d_call: TRBD2
cdr3_nt: TGCGCCAGCAGTGATGGGGGGGAAGCCAAAAACATTCAGTACTTC
cdr3_aa: CASSDGGEAKNIQYF

clone_size: few
v_call: TRBV29-1
j_call: TRBJ2-1
cdr3_length: 13
d_call: .
cdr3_nt: TGCAGCGTAGCCGCCACCCAGGGTAATGAGCAGTTCTTC
cdr3_aa: CSVAATQGNEQFF

clone_size: few
v_call: TRBV7-9
j_call: TRBJ2-1
cdr3_length: 14
d_call: .
cdr3_nt: TGTGCCAGCAGCTCGCCGGGACTGAACAATGAGCAGTTCTTC
cdr3_aa: CASSSPGLNNEQFF

clone_size: once
v_call: TRBV5-1
j_call: TRBJ2-7
cdr3_length: 14
d_call: TRBD2
cdr3_nt: TGCGCCAGCAGCCCCGGGGGGACCTCCTACGAGCAGTACTTC
cdr3_aa: CASSPGGTSYEQYF

clone_size: once
v_call: TRBV10-3
j_call: TRBJ2-2
cdr3_length: 20
d_call: .
cdr3_nt: TGTGCCATCAGTGAGTCGAATCTGGGTGGGCGGTCTAGCGACACCGGGGAGCTGTTTTTT
cdr3_aa: CAISESNLGGRSSDTGELFF

clone_size: few
v_call: TRBV10-1
j_call: TRBJ1-4
cdr3_length: 15
d_call: .
cdr3_nt: TGCGCCAGCAGCTGGGGGACAACGGCTAATGAAAAACTGTTTTTT
cdr3_aa: CASSWGTTANEKLFF

clone_size: .
v_call: TRBV28
j_call: TRBJ1-2
cdr3_length: 11
d_call: .
cdr3_nt: TGTGCCAGCAGTTTATTTAGTGGCTACACCTTC
cdr3_aa: CASSLFSGYTF

clone_size: few
v_call: TRBV5-6
j_call: TRBJ2-2
cdr3_length: 15
d_call: .
cdr3_nt: TGTGCCAGCAGCCCCGGACCGCGGGACACCGGGGAGCTGTTTTTT
cdr3_aa: CASSPGPRDTGELFF

clone_size: .
v_call: TRBV18
j_call: TRBJ1-5
cdr3_length: 18
d_call: .
cdr3_nt: TGTGCCAGCTCACCAAGTCTTCTAGGGAGTGGTAGCAATCAGCCCCAGCATTTT
cdr3_aa: CASSPSLLGSGSNQPQHF

clone_size: .
v_call: TRBV5-3
j_call: TRBJ2-7
cdr3_length: 16
d_call: TRBD1
cdr3_nt: TGTGCCAGAAGCTATCCCCGACAGGGGGGGACCTACGAGCAGTACTTC
cdr3_aa: CARSYPRQGGTYEQYF

clone_size: few
v_call: TRBV10-1
j_call: TRBJ2-7
cdr3_length: 14
d_call: .
cdr3_nt: TGCGCCAGCAGAGGAGGGCGGAGCTCCTACGAGCAGTACTTC
cdr3_aa: CASRGGRSSYEQYF

clone_size: once
v_call: TRBV19
j_call: TRBJ2-1
cdr3_length: 15
d_call: TRBD2
cdr3_nt: TGTGCCAGTAGCGGACTAGCGGGCTCCTACAATGAGCAGTTCTTC
cdr3_aa: CASSGLAGSYNEQFF

clone_size: few
v_call: TRBV4-2
j_call: TRBJ1-5
cdr3_length: 15
d_call: .
cdr3_nt: TGTGCCAGCAGCCAGGTGGACAGAAGCAATCAGCCCCAGCATTTT
cdr3_aa: CASSQVDRSNQPQHF

clone_size: .
v_call: TRBV7-9
j_call: TRBJ2-3
cdr3_length: 14
d_call: .
cdr3_nt: TGTGCCACGAGCCGGGACTCACGCACAGATACGCAGTATTTT
cdr3_aa: CATSRDSRTDTQYF

clone_size: .
v_call: TRBV19
j_call: TRBJ1-4
cdr3_length: 15
d_call: TRBD1
cdr3_nt: TGTGCCACAGGGCGGCAGGGGGCAACTAATGAAAAACTGTTTTTT
cdr3_aa: CATGRQGATNEKLFF

clone_size: .
v_call: TRBV7-8
j_call: TRBJ2-7
cdr3_length: 15
d_call: TRBD1
cdr3_nt: TGTGCCAGCAGCACCCCGGGACAGGGGTTCTACGAGCAGTACTTC
cdr3_aa: CASSTPGQGFYEQYF

clone_size: .
v_call: TRBV3-1/TRBV3-2
j_call: TRBJ1-5
cdr3_length: 15
d_call: .
cdr3_nt: TGTGCCAGCAGCCAACGACAGACAAGCAATCAGCCCCAGCATTTT
cdr3_aa: CASSQRQTSNQPQHF

clone_size: .
v_call: TRBV5-4
j_call: TRBJ2-5
cdr3_length: 14
d_call: .
cdr3_nt: TGTGCCAGCAGCTCCGGACTGGTGCAAGAGACCCAGTACTTC
cdr3_aa: CASSSGLVQETQYF